This T cell receptor (beta chain) is from a study of T-cell reconstitution after alpha-beta-depleted transplantation in children. Whole-study results and caveats: Counts and diversity of T cells one year after transplant came mostly from newly produced T cells.

This clonotype has a count of ten or more. Its antigen remains unidentified. CDR1 SGHDN and CDR2 FVKESK come from the germline V gene. The CDR3 runs 14 residues. V lost 4 bases and J 4 bases, leaving 10 bases between the germline ends. Unique molecular identifiers tagged the TCRbeta library. TCRdb reprocessed the PCR reads via MiXCR and lists one record per CDR3 protein. The sample includes 540,000 or so distinct CDR3 sequences, 20% to 25% of them seen just once. Sequencing was performed on PBMCs, mostly from graft donor cells, taken 360 days after TCRalphabeta/CD19-depleted stem cell transplant. The receptor was derived from a boy younger than two who had a stem cell transplant for acute myeloid leukemia, so the T cells may come from the graft donor. The rearrangement joins TRBV14 to TRBJ2-2; D gene unclear. Here the CDR3 reads CASSRSRPTGELFF. The CDR3 DNA reads TGTGCCAGCAGCCGGTCCCGACCCACCGGGGAGCTGTTTTTT. The full variable domain, in which reference TRBV14 and TRBJ2-2 provide the parts outside the CDR3, is EAGVTQFPSHSVIEKGQTVTLRCDPISGHDNLYWYRRVMGKEIKFLLHFVKESKQDESGMPNNRFLAERTGGTYSTLKVQPAELEDSGVYFCASSRSRPTGELFFGEGSRLTVL.